Listed here are 17 T cell receptor beta chains from one sample, sequenced in a study of T cell responses to AZD1222 COVID-19 vaccine. Only in-frame clones appear in the TCRdb table, and some are missing; sequencing was by immunoSEQ multiplex PCR. Seen here are over 70,000 clones, roughly 85% observed once, and the top ten hold roughly 22%. The specimen was peripheral blood, collected on day 0 of AZD1222 vaccination. These receptors all come from an adult in good health.

This clone was seen once. V and J are TRBV7-2 and TRBJ2-1; 13 bases are a match to TRBD2. V gave up 8 bases and J gave up 10 bases; unmatched junction bases: 8. CDR3 length: 14 residues. Germline CDR1 reads SGHTA; CDR2 reads FQGNSA. In nucleotides, the CDR3 is TGTGCCAGCGGACTAGCGGGGGCCCTTAGGGAGCAGTTCTTC. It codes for CASGLAGALREQFF.

This clone was seen only a few times. The chain joins TRBV6-2 or TRBV6-3 to TRBJ1-2, with 7 bases aligning to TRBD1. This CDR3 region has 14 residues. From germline, CDR1 is MNHEY and CDR2 SVGEGT. V trimming: 5 bases; J trimming: 9 bases; junction bases outside the gene matches: 12. CDR3 in amino acids: CASSRGGQSPSYTF. CDR3 DNA: TGTGCCAGCAGTCGGGGGGGACAGTCCCCTAGCTACACCTTC.

This rearrangement joins TRBV2 to TRBJ2-3; possible D gene TRBD1, 5 bases. The length of the CDR3 is 14 residues. Germline V gene sequence: CDR1 SNHLY, CDR2 FYNNEI. The V end lost 7 bases, the J end lost 2 bases, and 13 bases lay between the germline ends. In DNA, the CDR3 is TGTGCCAGCAAGCGAACAGGAACCACAGATACGCAGTATTTT. This encodes CASKRTGTTDTQYF.

V and J are TRBV6-6 and TRBJ2-5, with D possibly matching TRBD1 (5 bases). V dropped 2 bases and J dropped 4 bases, with 8 bases sitting between them. CDR1 and CDR2 (germline): MNHNY, SVGAGI (reference sequence). The CDR3 contains 13 residues. The CDR3 DNA sequence: TGTGCCAGCAGTTACGGGGCCGCAGAGACCCAGTACTTC. Translating it yields CASSYGAAETQYF.

As concerns this clone: Other DNA sequences from this sample encode an identical CDR3 as well. The chain uses TRBV5-1 and TRBJ2-5; D unclear. Deletions cut 0 bases from V and 2 bases from J, with 5 bases between. Germline CDR1 SGHRS, CDR2 YFSETQ. The CDR3 loop spans 13 amino acids. The CDR3 sequence: CASSLGPQETQYF. CDR3 coding DNA: TGCGCCAGCAGCTTGGGACCTCAAGAGACCCAGTACTTC.

The chain uses TRBV7-9 and TRBJ2-5, with 11 bases that match TRBD2. CDR3 length: 19 amino acids. Germline CDR1 is SEHNR and CDR2 is FQNEAQ (reference sequence). V gave up 5 bases and J gave up 5 bases; unmatched junction bases: 19. The CDR3 sequence is CASSRRWDSGRGRKETQYF. CDR3 nucleotide sequence: TGTGCCAGCAGCCGTCGATGGGATAGCGGGAGGGGAAGAAAGGAGACCCAGTACTTC. Combining the CDR3 with reference TRBV7-9 and TRBJ2-5 gives the whole variable domain DTGVSQNPRHKITKRGQNVTFRCDPISEHNRLYWYRQTLGQGPEFLTYFQNEAQLEKSRLLSDRFSAERPKGSFSTLEIQRTEQGDSAMYLCASSRRWDSGRGRKETQYFGPGTRLLVL.

The chain employs TRBV5-6 and TRBJ2-1; D gene uncertain. Germline assignment: CDR1 SGHDT and CDR2 YYEEEE. Trimming took off 4 bases at V and 5 bases at J, with 10 bases between the two ends. The CDR3 length is 13 residues. CDR3 residues: CASSGPVDNEQFF. The CDR3 nucleotides read TGTGCCAGCAGCGGTCCCGTAGACAATGAGCAGTTCTTC.

The V gene is TRBV11-3, the J gene TRBJ1-5; D ambiguous. Per the germline V gene, CDR1 is SGHNT and CDR2 is YENEEA. V dropped 5 bases and J dropped 10 bases, with 15 bases sitting between them. This CDR3 comprises 13 residues. The CDR3 coding sequence is TGTGCCAGCAGCGCCCTGGAGGCCGTTCCCCAGCATTTT. Its protein product is CASSALEAVPQHF. Full variable domain (rest looked up from reference TRBV11-3 and TRBJ1-5): EAGVVQSPRYKIIEKKQPVAFWCNPISGHNTLYWYLQNLGQGPELLIRYENEEAVDDSQLPKDRFSAERLKGVDSTLKIQPAELGDSAVYLCASSALEAVPQHFGDGTRLSIL.

V and J are TRBV4-2 and TRBJ2-7, with D maybe TRBD1 (5 bases). Trimming removed 0 bases at V and 3 bases at J, with 12 bases between. The CDR3 has 15 amino acids. Germline lookup yields CDR1 LGHNA and CDR2 YNFKEQ. CDR3 DNA: TGTGCCAGCAGCCAAGAACTGGACAAGTACTACGAGCAGTACTTC. This gives the protein CASSQELDKYYEQYF.

The chain combines TRBV9 with TRBJ2-3; D is perhaps TRBD1 or TRBD2 (5 bases each). V was trimmed by 0 bases and J by 4 bases, leaving 15 bases between them. CDR3 length: 16 residues. Germline V lookup: CDR1 SGDLS, CDR2 YYNGEE. CDR3: CASSVVSDSGPDTQYF. CDR3 nucleotide sequence: TGTGCCAGCAGCGTAGTCTCGGACTCAGGGCCAGATACGCAGTATTTT.

The CDR3 loop reads CASSLTWEVEAFF. In nucleotides, the CDR3 is TGTGCCAGCAGCTTAACTTGGGAGGTTGAAGCTTTCTTT. V is TRBV11-3 and J is TRBJ1-1, with no clear D. Trimming left V 2 bases short and J 7 bases short, with 11 bases between. CDR3 size: 13 residues. Germline assignment: CDR1 SGHNT and CDR2 YENEEA.

The rearrangement joins TRBV4-1 to TRBJ2-7; D may be TRBD1 (5 bases). The CDR3 is 17 residues long. Germline CDR1 MGHRA, CDR2 YSYEKL. The V gene lost 1 base and the J gene lost 1 base, with 17 bases spanning the gap. CDR3 bases: TGCGCCAGCAGCCAAGTACCGGGCACAGGTACATCCTACGAGCAGTACTTC. Encoded protein: CASSQVPGTGTSYEQYF.

The chain carries TRBV4-1 and TRBJ2-2, with D maybe TRBD1 (6 bases). Germline V gene data show CDR1 as MGHRA and CDR2 as YSYEKL. V lost 2 bases to trimming and J lost 3 bases, with 16 bases between them. This CDR3 has 17 amino acids. DNA for the CDR3: TGCGCCAGCAGCCAAAGCCCCATGGACAGCTACACCGGGGAGCTGTTTTTT. It encodes CASSQSPMDSYTGELFF.

V usage is TRBV5-1 and J usage is TRBJ2-3, with TRBD2 matching 8 bases. Germline V gene lookup returns CDR1 SGHRS and CDR2 YFSETQ. Losses at the gene ends were 7 bases for V and 10 bases for J; bases not matched to a gene: 20. This CDR3 is built from 16 residues. The CDR3 bases are TGCGCCAGCGGTATCGGGGGGGAGGTCCTCGTCCAGGCGCAGTATTTT. This gives the protein CASGIGGEVLVQAQYF.

This chain uses TRBV10-1 with TRBJ2-1, with TRBD2 matching over 14 bases. V lost 4 bases to trimming and J lost 13 bases; unmatched junction nucleotides: 6. The CDR3 covers 14 residues. Germline values: CDR1 WNHNN, CDR2 SYGVQD (reference sequence). CDR3 amino acids: CASSAGTSGSVQFF. The CDR3 DNA is TGCGCCAGCAGTGCAGGGACTAGCGGGAGTGTTCAGTTCTTC.

The chain joins TRBV5-1 to TRBJ2-7; perhaps TRBD1 as D (5 bases). V shed 5 bases and J shed 0 bases, with 12 bases lying between them. CDR3 length: 14 residues. Looked up from germline, CDR1 is SGHRS and CDR2 is YFSETQ. CDR3 nucleotides: TGCGCCAGCAGGGACACTGAGAGCTCCTACGAGCAGTACTTC. Translated: CASRDTESSYEQYF.

CDR3 loop: CASRIAGGAAQHF. Written as DNA, the CDR3 is TGTGCCAGCAGGATCGCTGGGGGCGCGGCCCAGCATTTT. The gene calls are TRBV12-3 or TRBV12-4 and TRBJ1-5; a weak D match, TRBD1 (6 bases). The CDR3 loop spans 13 amino acids. The V gene lost 6 bases and the J gene lost 11 bases, with 17 bases spanning the gap.